The rows below give T cell receptor beta chains drawn from one sample of a study of blood T cell repertoires in COVID-19. Only in-frame clones appear in the TCRdb table, and some are missing; sequencing was by immunoSEQ multiplex PCR. The sample includes over 90,000 clones, approximately 86% of them seen just once. Material for sequencing was peripheral blood. The receptor source for this set is a man older than 75 with acute or convalescent COVID-19. Each CDR3 is given with its conserved first and last residue.

TRBV28	CASSGTGAAKNIQYF
TRBV11-3	CASSLDSGRGSFTGELFF
TRBV5-4	CASSLYRGRDHSPLHF
TRBV6-5	CASRTRGRDEAFF
TRBV29-1	CSVETSSFSEQFF
TRBV4-1	CASSQDRASGTDYEQYF
TRBV5-1	CASSLDSWEETQYF
TRBV19	CASIAVGTGELFF
TRBV29-1	CSVEGTGIGGYTF
TRBV10-3	CAIAIRQQQETQYF
TRBV7-9	CASSLGLAGGSYEQYF
TRBV29-1	CSAEMSQGDEKLFF
TRBV5-6	CASSFTGRDTEAFF
TRBV27	CASSTGFNQPQHF
TRBV29-1	CSVGTGGNTEAFF
TRBV27	CASSFSGTSYEQYF
TRBV4-1	CASSQETISGNTIYF
TRBV5-1	CASSPKRGTETSYEQYF
TRBV11-1	CASSLGQGEQYF
TRBV4-1	CASSQDRSRGGGYNEQFF
TRBV7-2	CASSLLAGGETQYF
TRBV11-2	CASSHSGAGGLAGYNEQFF
TRBV5-1	CASSPASGPLNNEQFF
TRBV7-2	CASSLRQGAYEQYF
TRBV5-6	CASSLWGAADTQYF
TRBV28	CASSTGEYGYTF
TRBV9	CASSAGLAEVYEQYF
TRBV5-8	CASSRGLSSNEKLFF
TRBV23-1	CASSRSGSDKADTGELFF
TRBV5-1	CASSESTGLGTNTEAFF
TRBV5-1	CASSLRGADTGELFF
TRBV11-3	CASSLGATRFQPQHF
TRBV27	CASSSYTGGGAKNIQYF
TRBV6-5	CASSYSANQPQHF
TRBV28	CASSTTPLSGNTIYF
TRBV7-9	CASSLADRGRYGYTF
TRBV29-1	CSASSGRGRYTGELFF
TRBV7-3	CASSHKERSVSYNEQFF
TRBV7-2	CASSFPQGTRNTEAFF
TRBV6-2/TRBV6-3	CASSYVQGRINQPQHF
TRBV6-2/TRBV6-3	CASTYRGSEAFF
TRBV7-2	CASSLDRRTGELFF
TRBV15	CATSRDLAGGAEQFF
TRBV7-8	CASSLVRRGLGTGELFF
TRBV2	CASSRQGYEQYF
TRBV7-6	CASSSETGGASGGYTF
TRBV6-5	CASSSGTGIGIQYF
TRBV6-2/TRBV6-3	CASSYPRGPRGYEQYF
TRBV5-1	CASSLGGISTEAFF
TRBV19	CASSIGGVSGELFF
TRBV10-3	CAISERTSSYNEQFF
TRBV30	CAWSGGSLYEQYF
TRBV6-2/TRBV6-3	CASSHSLAGVADTQYF
TRBV5-1	CASSLLGGETQYF
TRBV24-1	CATSDSTGAYNEQFF
TRBV19	CASSILGPKRVEQFF